This TCR beta chain was captured in a study of blood T cell repertoires in COVID-19. Study context: Donors in the United States, Italy and Spain gave samples during acute or convalescent COVID-19. The cDNA or gDNA used as material had been derived from T cells, B-cell-depleted T cells, or PBMCs.

CDR3 length: 15 amino acids. The J segment lost 1 base and the V segment lost 0 bases, leaving 1 base of the junction unmatched. CDR1 is MGHRA, CDR2 YSYEKL, per germline. Authors' processing steps: Amplification from reference gene primers served as the basis for estimated nucleated cell counts. Produced via immunoSEQ multiplex PCR; TCRdb's table is partial and in-frame only. The D gene and trimming were derived from the DNA, and the V and J assignments and clone size from that table. This repertoire shows 88,000 or so clones, approximately 86% found once; its top ten account for less than 9%. The receptor's source is a man aged 55 to 70 with acute or convalescent COVID-19. V and J are TRBV4-1 and TRBJ1-1; 8 nucleotides agree with TRBD1. The sequencing sample was made of peripheral blood. CDR3 DNA sequence: TGCGCCAGCAGCCAAGAGGACAGGGAGAACACTGAAGCTTTCTTT. Its translation: CASSQEDRENTEAFF.